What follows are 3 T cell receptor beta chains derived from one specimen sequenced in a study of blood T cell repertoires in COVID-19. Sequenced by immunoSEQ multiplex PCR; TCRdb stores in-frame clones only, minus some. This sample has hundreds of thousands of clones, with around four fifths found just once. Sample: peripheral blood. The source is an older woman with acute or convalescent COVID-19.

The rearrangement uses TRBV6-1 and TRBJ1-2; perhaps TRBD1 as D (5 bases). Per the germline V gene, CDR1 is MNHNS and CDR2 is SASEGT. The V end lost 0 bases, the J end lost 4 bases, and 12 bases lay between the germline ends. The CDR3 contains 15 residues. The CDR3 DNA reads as TGTGCCAGCAGTGAAGCGGAGGGGTCGATCTATGGCTACACCTTC. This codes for CASSEAEGSIYGYTF.

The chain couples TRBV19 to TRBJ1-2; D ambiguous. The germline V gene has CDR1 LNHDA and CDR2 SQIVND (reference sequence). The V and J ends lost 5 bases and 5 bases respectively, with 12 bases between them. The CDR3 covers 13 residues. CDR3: CASSDFSGYGYTF. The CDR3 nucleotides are TGTGCCAGTAGTGATTTTAGCGGTTATGGCTACACCTTC. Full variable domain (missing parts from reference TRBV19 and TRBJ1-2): DGGITQSPKYLFRKEGQNVTLSCEQNLNHDAMYWYRQDPGQGLRLIYYSQIVNDFQKGDIAEGYSVSREKKESFPLTVTSAQKNPTAFYLCASSDFSGYGYTFGSGTRLTVV.

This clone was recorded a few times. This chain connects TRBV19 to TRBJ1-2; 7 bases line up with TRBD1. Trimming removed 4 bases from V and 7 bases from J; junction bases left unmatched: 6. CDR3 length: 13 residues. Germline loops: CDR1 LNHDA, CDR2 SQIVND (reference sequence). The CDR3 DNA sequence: TGTGCCAGTAGTAAAGGGACAGTGTCTGGCTACACCTTC. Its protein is CASSKGTVSGYTF.